A single sample gave rise to the 19 T cell receptor beta chains below, sequenced in a study of response to subunit inactivated influenza vaccine. TCRdb ran MiXCR on the RT-PCR reads and lists one entry per CDR3 protein. The sample carries about 700,000 distinct CDR3 sequences, around a sixth recorded once. The sequencing used PBMCs from blood, collected less than 13 days after vaccination. Receptor source: a man aged 50-59 years who received an inactivated influenza vaccine.

This clonotype was found many times. The chain couples TRBV5-1 to TRBJ1-6, with 7 bases identical to TRBD1. The trim removed 2 bases at V and 8 bases at J, leaving 7 bases unmatched. In germline, CDR1 is SGHRS, CDR2 YFSETQ. The CDR3 is 15 amino acids. The CDR3 DNA sequence: TGCGCCAGCAGCTTCGGGGGACAGAAGGATTCACCCCTCCACTTT. The encoded protein is CASSFGGQKDSPLHF. The complete variable domain, with remaining parts taken from reference TRBV5-1 and TRBJ1-6, reads KAGVTQTPRYLIKTRGQQVTLSCSPISGHRSVSWYQQTPGQGLQFLFEYFSETQRNKGNFPGRFSGRQFSNSRSEMNVSTLELGDSALYLCASSFGGQKDSPLHFGNGTRLTVT.

This clonotype was seen only a few times. This sequence joins TRBV20-1 and TRBJ1-5; 7 positions agree with TRBD1. CDR3 size: 13 residues. V shed 3 bases, J shed 6 bases, and the junction held 5 bases outside the gene matches. Germline CDR1 reads DFQATT; CDR2 reads SNEGSKA (reference sequence). The CDR3 sequence is CSASYQGVQPQHF. In nucleotides, the CDR3 is TGCAGTGCTAGTTACCAGGGGGTTCAGCCCCAGCATTTT.

This clonotype was observed many times. The chain is built from TRBV20-1 and TRBJ1-5; D might be TRBD1 (5 bases). The CDR3 contains 14 residues. V lost 0 bases and J 3 bases, leaving 9 bases between the germline ends. Germline V gene data show CDR1 as DFQATT and CDR2 as SNEGSKA (reference sequence). CDR3 in amino acids: CSARDPTDNQPQHF. The CDR3 DNA reads TGCAGTGCTAGAGATCCGACAGACAATCAGCCCCAGCATTTT.

This clonotype has ten or more counts. J is TRBJ2-3 and V is TRBV29-1; a weak D match, TRBD1 (5 bases). Germline-derived CDR1 and CDR2 are SQVTM and ANQGSEA. V was pared by 7 bases and J by 3 bases, with 17 bases between. The CDR3 runs to 14 residues. CDR3 coding DNA: TGCAGCGGCCAACAGGAAGGGAAAACAGATACGCAGTATTTT. Amino acid sequence: CSGQQEGKTDTQYF.

The chain uses TRBV7-2 and TRBJ2-1; no definite D call. The ends were cut back, 5 bases at V and 7 bases at J, with 21 bases in the middle. Per the germline V gene, CDR1 is SGHTA and CDR2 is FQGNSA. The CDR3 has 16 amino acids. The CDR3 protein is CASSPTTRNGRNEQFF. DNA of the CDR3: TGTGCCAGCAGCCCAACGACCCGTAACGGTCGGAATGAGCAGTTCTTC.

The chain uses TRBV12-3 or TRBV12-4 and TRBJ1-1; 7 bases map to TRBD1. Trimming cost V 6 bases and J 6 bases; bases outside gene matches: 7. The CDR3 extends over 13 amino acids. The CDR3 loop is CASSLNQGAEAFF. The CDR3 nucleotides are TGTGCCAGCAGCCTCAACCAGGGGGCTGAAGCTTTCTTT.

The chain joins TRBV20-1 to TRBJ1-2, with D uncertain. V lost 4 bases and J lost 4, with 10 bases in between. CDR3 length: 12 amino acids. Per the germline V gene, CDR1 is DFQATT and CDR2 is SNEGSKA (reference sequence). CDR3 sequence reads: CSAKASLYGYTF. The CDR3 region has the DNA TGCAGTGCTAAGGCGTCCCTCTATGGCTACACCTTC.

In its sample, this clonotype was seen a few times. The chain uses TRBV30 and TRBJ1-2, with D possibly being TRBD1 (6 bases). Germline CDR1 is GTSNPN and CDR2 is SVGIG (reference sequence). This CDR3 has 12 amino acids. Trimming took 4 bases from V and 8 from J, leaving 14 bases between them. The CDR3 sequence: CAWTKGGGGYTF. CDR3 nucleotides: TGTGCCTGGACTAAAGGAGGGGGAGGCTACACCTTC. Full variable domain (rest looked up from reference TRBV30 and TRBJ1-2): SQTIHQWPATLVQPVGSPLSLECTVEGTSNPNLYWYRQAAGRGLQLLFYSVGIGQISSEVPQNLSASRPQDRQFILSSKKLLLSDSGFYLCAWTKGGGGYTFGSGTRLTVV.

This chain uses TRBV20-1 with TRBJ1-6, with 8 bases identical to TRBD1. CDR1 DFQATT and CDR2 SNEGSKA come from the germline V gene (reference sequence). This CDR3 has 15 amino acids. Unmatched junction bases numbered 8, after V lost 3 bases and J lost 7 bases. CDR3 nucleotides: TGCAGTGCTAGGGTCCCGGGACAGGAAAATTCACCCCTCCACTTT. Its protein product is CSARVPGQENSPLHF.

This clonotype was observed a handful of times. The chain couples TRBV28 to TRBJ2-2; D remains ambiguous. Trimming removed 4 bases at V and 4 bases at J, with 10 bases between. Germline assignment: CDR1 MDHEN and CDR2 SYDVKM. The CDR3 spans 14 residues. CDR3: CASSSLALTGELFF. The DNA of the CDR3 is TGTGCCAGCAGTTCCCTGGCTCTCACCGGGGAGCTGTTTTTT.

This clonotype was observed a few times. This rearrangement joins TRBV12-3 or TRBV12-4 to TRBJ1-1; 7 bases line up with TRBD1. This CDR3 comprises 15 residues. The V segment lost 6 bases and the J segment 0 bases; nucleotides outside the gene matches: 7. CDR3 nucleotides: TGTGCCAGCAGCCGAGGACAGGCCCTGAACACTGAAGCTTTCTTT. This gives the protein CASSRGQALNTEAFF.

This clonotype was counted a few times. The chain has TRBV11-2 and TRBJ2-3, with a tentative D call TRBD2 (7 bases). The CDR3 has 13 amino acids. Trimming pared 5 bases from V and 4 bases from J, leaving 10 bases between. CDR1 and CDR2 (germline): SGHAT, FQNNGV. CDR3 DNA sequence: TGTGCCAGCAGCCGGGGGGCCGCAGATACGCAGTATTTT. Its protein is CASSRGAADTQYF.

There are a few counts of this clonotype. Here the CDR3 reads CATLNRLAGVYEQYF. Here the CDR3 DNA reads TGTGCCACCCTAAACCGACTAGCGGGAGTCTACGAGCAGTACTTC. The chain combines TRBV10-3 with TRBJ2-7; 12 nucleotides agree with TRBD2. Germline V gene data show CDR1 as ENHRY and CDR2 as SYGVKD. This CDR3 comprises 15 residues. The V gene end was trimmed by 10 bases and the J gene end by 3 bases; junction bases not matched to a gene: 10.

The chain is built from TRBV3-1 and TRBJ2-2, with 9 bases aligning to TRBD2. The CDR3 is 17 residues long. Germline CDR1 reads LGHDT; CDR2 reads YNNKEL (reference sequence). Trimming removed 2 bases from V and 3 bases from J; junction bases left unmatched: 7. DNA for the CDR3: TGTGCCAGCAGCCAAACGCGGACTAGCGCGTACACCGGGGAGCTGTTTTTT. Its protein is CASSQTRTSAYTGELFF.

This clonotype was seen only a few times. V gene TRBV27 combines with J gene TRBJ2-3, with D unresolved. V lost 2 bases to trimming and J lost 14 bases, with 20 bases between them. The CDR3 is made up of 14 amino acids. From germline, CDR1 is MNHEY and CDR2 SMNVEV (reference sequence). Written as DNA, the CDR3 is TGTGCCAGCAGTTTACACGCCCCTACCCCGCGGTGGTATTTT. This sequence encodes CASSLHAPTPRWYF.

The rearrangement uses TRBV20-1 and TRBJ2-3; D remains ambiguous. Trimming left V 5 bases short and J 0 bases short, with 9 bases between. Germline V gene lookup returns CDR1 DFQATT and CDR2 SNEGSKA (reference sequence). The CDR3 loop spans 13 amino acids. This CDR3 reads CSAARVSTDTQYF. In DNA form, the CDR3 reads TGCAGTGCTGCTAGGGTTAGCACAGATACGCAGTATTTT.

This clonotype was seen ten or more times. This rearrangement joins TRBV14 to TRBJ2-3; maybe TRBD2 (5 bases). CDR1 is SGHDN, CDR2 FVKESK, per germline. The V and J ends lost 0 bases and 2 bases respectively, with 12 bases between them. The CDR3 is 16 residues long. CDR3 protein: CASSQDGLASTDTQYF. CDR3 DNA: TGTGCCAGCAGCCAAGATGGGTTAGCGTCCACAGATACGCAGTATTTT.

This clonotype was seen at least ten times. The CDR3 here is CASKMDRLSYEQYF. CDR3 nucleotides: TGTGCCAGCAAGATGGACAGACTGAGCTACGAGCAGTACTTC. The chain recombines TRBV7-2 with TRBJ2-7; a possible D gene is TRBD1 (6 bases). V was shortened by 7 bases and J by 3 bases, with 16 bases between the two germline ends. Looked up from germline, CDR1 is SGHTA and CDR2 is FQGNSA. The CDR3 covers 14 residues. Supplemented by reference TRBV7-2 and TRBJ2-7, the full variable domain reads GAGVSQSPSNKVTEKGKDVELRCDPISGHTALYWYRQSLGQGLEFLIYFQGNSAPDKSGLPSDRFSAERTGGSVSTLTIQRTQQEDSAVYLCASKMDRLSYEQYFGPGTRLTVT.

This clonotype was counted between two and nine times. The rearrangement links TRBV18 to TRBJ2-5; 10 bases line up with TRBD2. The CDR3 totals 15 residues. The V gene's germline CDR1 is KGHSH and CDR2 LQKENI. V trimming: 0 bases; J trimming: 6 bases; junction bases outside the gene matches: 4. CDR3 in amino acids: CASSPPSGGMKTQYF. The CDR3 DNA reads TGTGCCAGCTCACCACCTAGCGGGGGGATGAAGACCCAGTACTTC.